The 14 T cell receptor beta chains listed next were all sequenced from one sample in a study of cytomegalovirus exposure and HLA in healthy donors. TCRdb keeps only in-frame clones here, not all; method: immunoSEQ multiplex PCR. The data show approximately 140,000 clones, 86% seen once. Sequencing input: PBMCs. The receptors originated from a man younger than 35 in good health and CMV-seronegative.

CDR3 sequence reads: CASSPRDREYNEQFF. The CDR3 bases are TGTGCCAGCAGCCCTCGGGACAGGGAATACAATGAGCAGTTCTTC. This chain uses TRBV7-2 with TRBJ2-1; 9 bases are shared with TRBD1. The trim removed 5 bases at V and 4 bases at J, leaving 6 bases unmatched. The CDR3 spans 15 residues. The germline CDR1 and CDR2 sequences are SGHTA and FQGNSA.

The table lists this clone with a count of one. J is TRBJ1-3 and V is TRBV25-1; no firm D call. Germline V gene sequence: CDR1 MGHDK, CDR2 SYGVNS. V was trimmed by 6 bases and J by 4 bases, leaving 7 bases between them. The CDR3 length is 12 residues. The CDR3 protein is CASRNPGNTIYF. Here the CDR3 DNA reads TGTGCCAGCAGAAATCCAGGAAACACCATATATTTT.

This chain joins TRBV6-5 and TRBJ2-1, with 9 bases aligning to TRBD2. CDR1 and CDR2 from the germline V gene are MNHEY and SVGAGI. With 0 bases clipped from V and 7 bases from J, the junction kept 4 bases outside the gene matches. This CDR3 has 15 amino acids. Here the CDR3 reads CASSYSSGSSNEQFF. The CDR3 DNA reads as TGTGCCAGCAGTTACTCTAGCGGGAGCTCAAATGAGCAGTTCTTC.

J is TRBJ1-2 and V is TRBV4-3; D possibly corresponds to TRBD1 (6 bases). Trimming shortened V by 1 base and J by 2 bases, and 11 bases separated the two germline ends. Looked up from germline, CDR1 is LGHNA and CDR2 is YSLEER. CDR3 length: 15 amino acids. The CDR3 loop reads CASSQVPTGNYGYTF. Written as DNA, the CDR3 is TGCGCCAGCAGCCAAGTCCCAACAGGGAACTATGGCTACACCTTC.

The chain carries TRBV18 and TRBJ2-2, with 11 bases that match TRBD2. The CDR3 loop spans 18 amino acids. Germline V gene sequence: CDR1 KGHSH, CDR2 LQKENI. V lost 1 base to trimming and J lost 2 bases; unmatched junction nucleotides: 6. CDR3 region: CASSPRSSGGPNTGELFF. CDR3 coding DNA: TGTGCCAGCTCACCACGATCTAGCGGGGGGCCAAACACCGGGGAGCTGTTTTTT.

The V gene is TRBV5-1, the J gene TRBJ2-3; D perhaps matches TRBD1 (6 bases). Trimming stripped 4 bases from V and 4 bases from J, with 19 bases between. The CDR3 is 16 amino acids. Per the germline V gene, CDR1 is SGHRS and CDR2 is YFSETQ. The chain's CDR3 is CASSPTLGARADTQYF. The CDR3 DNA is TGCGCCAGCAGCCCAACGCTGGGGGCGAGGGCAGATACGCAGTATTTT.

This clone occurred once. This rearrangement joins TRBV6-6 to TRBJ2-7, with 10 nucleotides matching TRBD1. The CDR3 contains 15 residues. The germline V gene has CDR1 MNHNY and CDR2 SVGAGI (reference sequence). V lost 0 bases, J lost 6 bases, and 5 bases stayed unmatched. The CDR3 DNA reads TGTGCCAGCAGTTACTCGTTGGGACAGGGGCGCGAGCAGTACTTC. It codes for CASSYSLGQGREQYF.

This clone came up once. The gene calls are TRBV15 and TRBJ2-7; D gene uncertain. The V and J ends lost 8 bases and 0 bases respectively, with 8 bases between them. Germline loops: CDR1 LNHNV, CDR2 YYDKDF (reference sequence). There are 12 residues in the CDR3. CDR3 nucleotides: TGTGCCACCTCAGAATACTCCTACGAGCAGTACTTC. It translates to CATSEYSYEQYF.

This chain links TRBV29-1 with TRBJ2-5; TRBD2 aligns across 9 bases. The length of the CDR3 is 13 residues. CDR1 and CDR2 from the germline V gene are SQVTM and ANQGSEA. Trimming took 6 bases from V and 3 from J; bases not matched to a gene: 5. The CDR3 is CSVVRTSEETQYF. CDR3 sequence (DNA): TGCAGCGTCGTTAGGACTAGCGAAGAGACCCAGTACTTC.

CDR3 coding DNA: TGTGCCAGCAGCCAAGATCAATTCAGGGCCGATGGCTACACCTTC. It is translated as CASSQDQFRADGYTF. The rearrangement links TRBV4-2 to TRBJ1-2; a weak D match, TRBD1 (5 bases). Germline CDR1 LGHNA, CDR2 YNFKEQ. This CDR3 is built from 15 residues. Trimming took off 0 bases at V and 6 bases at J, with 14 bases between the two ends.

The chain combines TRBV28 with TRBJ1-2; 11 nucleotides line up with TRBD1. With 3 bases clipped from V and 4 bases from J, the junction kept 10 bases outside the gene matches. There are 17 residues in the CDR3. Per the germline V gene, CDR1 is MDHEN and CDR2 is SYDVKM. The CDR3 DNA sequence: TGTGCCAGCAGTTTTCCCGGTGGGACAGGGGGATTCTATGGCTACACCTTC. It codes for CASSFPGGTGGFYGYTF.

This sequence joins TRBV14 and TRBJ2-3; 8 nucleotides line up with TRBD2. V dropped 4 bases and J dropped 4; count of bases not matched to a gene: 4. In germline, CDR1 is SGHDN, CDR2 FVKESK. CDR3 length: 14 amino acids. In DNA, the CDR3 is TGTGCCAGCAGCCGCCCGGGGGGGGCAGATACGCAGTATTTT. This sequence encodes CASSRPGGADTQYF.

This clone was detected only once. CDR3 protein: CASSEGSGSYEQYF. The CDR3 nucleotides read TGCGCCAGCAGTGAGGGTAGCGGGAGCTACGAGCAGTACTTC. The chain recombines TRBV10-1 with TRBJ2-7; 9 bases match TRBD2. Unmatched junction bases numbered 2, after V lost 2 bases and J lost 3 bases. This CDR3 comprises 14 residues. Per the germline V gene, CDR1 is WNHNN and CDR2 is SYGVQD (reference sequence).

The chain joins TRBV5-1 to TRBJ2-3; a weak D match, TRBD1 (6 bases). The V end was cut by 0 bases, the J end by 2 bases, with 19 bases between. The CDR3 contains 18 residues. The V gene's germline CDR1 is SGHRS and CDR2 YFSETQ. CDR3 in amino acids: CASSLAGGARQVTDTQYF. The CDR3 nucleotides read TGCGCCAGCAGCTTGGCCGGAGGTGCGAGACAGGTCACAGATACGCAGTATTTT.